This record looks at one T cell receptor beta chain sequence and its context. This clone's antigen is unknown. No clone much larger than this one lies a single base away; base qualities are absent. From cysteine to phenylalanine, the CDR3 is 15 amino acids long. Only the CDR3 DNA stays, 45 bases, in frame from base 1. Trimming accounts for 6 bases at V and 1 base at J, while the number of junction bases matched to no gene is 4. In the germline V gene (reference sequence), CDR1 corresponds to SEHNR and CDR2 to FQNEAQ. The data stem from a study of Siglec-9 on CD8 T cells in melanoma (dated by TCRdb to between 2019 and 2020). With regard to the full study: The study investigated Siglec-9 expression on CD8+ T cells and the role of Siglec-9 in regulating T cells in the melanoma tumor microenvironment.

The receptor library was made with the immunoSEQ multiplex PCR assay. TCRdb stores this immuneACCESS table with in-frame sequences only. Part of the clones is absent; in the studies checked, under half of the shortfall reflects unresolved V genes, and no reason is known for the rest. The sample profile shows about 30,000 clones; 75% to 85% of them were found once. The top ten clones comprise under 6.5% of the sample. Overall results and qualifications from the work: Siglec-9 was reported to mark and regulate an effector memory CD8+ T-cell subset that appeared to accumulate within melanoma tumors.

This clonotype was sampled from a human donor in good health. The chain is encoded by TRBV7-9 joined to TRBJ2-5, with TRBD2 identical over 11 junction bases. Input material: Siglec-9- CD8+ T cells sorted from blood. Taken with the paper, the label for cell subset or site translates to: CD8 T cells lacking Siglec-9. The DNA sequence follows: TGTGCCAGCAGGGGTGGGACTAGCGGCCAAGAGACCCAGTACTTC. This is translated as CASRGGTSGQETQYF. With all but the CDR3 taken from the reference TRBV7-9 and TRBJ2-5 genes, the full variable domain is: DTGVSQNPRHKITKRGQNVTFRCDPISEHNRLYWYRQTLGQGPEFLTYFQNEAQLEKSRLLSDRFSAERPKGSFSTLEIQRTEQGDSAMYLCASRGGTSGQETQYFGPGTRLLVL.